This TCR beta chain emerged from a study of cytomegalovirus exposure and HLA in healthy donors. The study ran its PCR with 60 Vbeta and 13 Jbeta primers. Repertoires were generated with immunoSEQ multiplex PCR, while TCRdb's copy carries only in-frame clones and drops some. The top ten clones hold about 4.7% of a sample with 150,000 to 200,000 clones, more than 65% of them seen once. For this clone: What it recognizes is unknown.

CDR1 is LNHDA and CDR2 is SQIVND in the germline V gene (reference sequence). The V gene lost 1 base and the J gene lost 7 bases, with 4 bases spanning the gap. There are 11 residues in the CDR3. Study-wide points: Overall, roughly 170 TCR beta chains were annotated as cytomegalovirus-associated.

This chain links TRBV19 with TRBJ2-5; D unresolved. The specimen was PBMCs. The receptor comes from a man aged 18 to 30 in good health and CMV-seropositive. The DNA of the CDR3 is TGTGCCAGTAGTATAGCCGGGACCCAGTACTTC. Its protein is CASSIAGTQYF.